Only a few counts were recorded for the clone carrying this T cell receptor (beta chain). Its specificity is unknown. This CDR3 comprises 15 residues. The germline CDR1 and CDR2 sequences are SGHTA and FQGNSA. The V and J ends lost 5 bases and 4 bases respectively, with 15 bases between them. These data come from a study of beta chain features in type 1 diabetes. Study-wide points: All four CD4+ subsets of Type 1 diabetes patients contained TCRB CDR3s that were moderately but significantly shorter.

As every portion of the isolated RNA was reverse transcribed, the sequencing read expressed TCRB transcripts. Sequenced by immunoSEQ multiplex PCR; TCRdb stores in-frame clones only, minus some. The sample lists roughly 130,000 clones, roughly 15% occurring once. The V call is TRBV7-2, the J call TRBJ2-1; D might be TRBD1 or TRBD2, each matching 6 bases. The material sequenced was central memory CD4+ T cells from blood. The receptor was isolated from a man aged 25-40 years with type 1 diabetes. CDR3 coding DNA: TGTGCCAGCAGCACCGCCGGGGGCCGGTACAATGAGCAGTTCTTC. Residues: CASSTAGGRYNEQFF.